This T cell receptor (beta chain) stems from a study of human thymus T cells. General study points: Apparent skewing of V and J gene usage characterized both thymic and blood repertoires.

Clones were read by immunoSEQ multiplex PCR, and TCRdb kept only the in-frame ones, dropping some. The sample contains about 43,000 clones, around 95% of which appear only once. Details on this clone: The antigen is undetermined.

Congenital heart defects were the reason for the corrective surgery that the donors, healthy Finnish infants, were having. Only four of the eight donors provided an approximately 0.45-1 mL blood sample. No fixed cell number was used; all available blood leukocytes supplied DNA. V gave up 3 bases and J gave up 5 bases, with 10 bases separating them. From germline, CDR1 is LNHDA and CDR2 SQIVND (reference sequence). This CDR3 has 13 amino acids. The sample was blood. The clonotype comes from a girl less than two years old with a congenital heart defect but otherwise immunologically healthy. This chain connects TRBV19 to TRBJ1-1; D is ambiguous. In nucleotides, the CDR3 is TGTGCCAGTAGTATTTCGGGAAGGACTGAAGCTTTCTTT. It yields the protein CASSISGRTEAFF.